The rows below give T cell receptor beta chains drawn from one sample of a study of CD8+CD57+ T cells in acquired aplastic anemia. TCRdb itself ran the reads through MiXCR, one entry per CDR3 protein. The profile covers 180,000 or so distinct CDR3 sequences, with roughly half appearing a single time and approximately 2.9% taken by the ten largest. The material sequenced was sorted CD4+, CD8+, or CD8+CD57+ T cells (not recorded which) from PBMCs. These receptors all come from a human donor in good health. The CDR3 runs from the conserved cysteine through the conserved F or W. A D gene is named only where the DNA matches it firmly. Clone size is not always given. Where it is, it says once, few, many or a class for expanded clones.

>-|13|TRBV10-3|-|TRBJ1-4
TGTGCCATCGGGGTCAGAAATGGTGGGGAACTGTTTTTT
CAIGVRNGGELFF
>-|14|TRBV24-1|many|TRBJ2-3
TGTGCCACCAGGGGTGAGGGAAGCACAGATACGCAGTATTTT
CATRGEGSTDTQYF
>-|15|TRBV29-1|few|TRBJ1-1
TGCAGCGTATATTGGTACAGAGCCTTGAACACTGAAGCTTTCTTT
CSVYWYRALNTEAFF
>-|17|TRBV10-3|many|TRBJ1-5
TGTGCCATCAGTGAGACGGGCGAATTAACTTCCAATCAGCCCCAGCATTTT
CAISETGELTSNQPQHF
>TRBD2|15|TRBV5-1|many|TRBJ2-7
TGCGCCAGCAGCTTGGAGGCTAGCGGAGTCTACGAGCAGTACTTC
CASSLEASGVYEQYF
>-|17|TRBV27|few|TRBJ2-7
TGTGCCAGCAGTTTATCGGTCCCGGGACCGTCCTCCTACGAGCAGTACTTC
CASSLSVPGPSSYEQYF
>-|12|TRBV25-1|-|TRBJ1-5
TGTGCCAGCGCGGGGGCGACTCAGCCCCAGCATTTT
CASAGATQPQHF
>TRBD2|17|TRBV24-1|-|TRBJ2-7
TGTGCCACCAGTGACTTAAGCGGGAGGGCCCGATTGGGTGAGCAGTACTTC
CATSDLSGRARLGEQYF
>TRBD2|16|TRBV11-2|many|TRBJ2-7
TGTGCCAGCAGCTTAGTGGGACTAGCGGGAAACTACGAGCAGTACTTC
CASSLVGLAGNYEQYF
>TRBD2|17|TRBV20-1|-|TRBJ2-5
TGCAGTGCTAGAGGATCCTCAGCGGGAGTAACCCAAGAGACCCAGTACTTC
CSARGSSAGVTQETQYF
>-|13|TRBV3-1|once|TRBJ1-6
TGTGCCAGCAGGGGTGTGGATAATTCACCCCTCCACTTT
CASRGVDNSPLHF
>-|13|TRBV7-2|many|TRBJ2-7
TGTGCCAGCAGCTTAGTGCTGGCCTACGAGCAGTACTTC
CASSLVLAYEQYF
>-|11|TRBV7-2|-|TRBJ1-5
TGTGCCAGCAGCTCGGATGGGCCCCAGCATTTT
CASSSDGPQHF
>TRBD2|15|TRBV5-1|once|TRBJ2-1
TGCGCCAGCAGCACTCTAGCGGGAGGAGGCAATGAGCAGTTCTTC
CASSTLAGGGNEQFF
>-|11|TRBV6-1|many|TRBJ1-2
TGTGCCAGCAGTGAACAGGTGGGGGACACCTTC
CASSEQVGDTF
>-|13|TRBV19|many|TRBJ2-1
TGTGCCAGTAACGACAGGCAGTACAATGAGCAGTTCTTC
CASNDRQYNEQFF
>TRBD2|14|TRBV11-3|-|TRBJ2-7
TGTGCCAGCAGCTTGGGTAGCGGGAGTTACGAGCAGTACTTC
CASSLGSGSYEQYF